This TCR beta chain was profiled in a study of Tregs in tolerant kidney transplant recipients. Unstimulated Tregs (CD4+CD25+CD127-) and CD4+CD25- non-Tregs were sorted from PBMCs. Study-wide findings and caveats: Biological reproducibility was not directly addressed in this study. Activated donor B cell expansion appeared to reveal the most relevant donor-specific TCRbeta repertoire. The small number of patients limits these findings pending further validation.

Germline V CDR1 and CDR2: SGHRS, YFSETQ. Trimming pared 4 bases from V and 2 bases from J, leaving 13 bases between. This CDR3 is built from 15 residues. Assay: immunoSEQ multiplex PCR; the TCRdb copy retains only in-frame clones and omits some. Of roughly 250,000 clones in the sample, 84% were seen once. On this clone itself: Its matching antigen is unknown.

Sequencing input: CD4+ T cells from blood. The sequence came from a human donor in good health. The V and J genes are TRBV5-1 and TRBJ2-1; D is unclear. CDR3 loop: CASSPRPGTYNEQFF. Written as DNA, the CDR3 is TGCGCCAGCAGCCCCCGGCCAGGTACCTACAATGAGCAGTTCTTC.